This TCR beta chain is drawn from a study of blood T cell repertoires in COVID-19. Study context: Sites in the United States, Italy and Spain provided acute and convalescent COVID-19 samples. T cells, B-cell-depleted T cells, or PBMCs provided the cDNA or gDNA that served as material.

The V gene's germline CDR1 is LNHDA and CDR2 SQIVND (reference sequence). Losses at the gene ends were 3 bases for V and 2 bases for J; bases not matched to a gene: 3. The CDR3 sequence is 14 residues long. Original processing methods: It was from reference gene primer amplification that nucleated cell counts were estimated. Generated by immunoSEQ multiplex PCR, the TCRdb table keeps only in-frame clones and is missing some. The V and J calls and the clone size are those of that table, but D and trimming were determined from the DNA. Of tens of thousands of clones listed, about 90% were seen once; the top ten hold about 5.8%. This clone was seen once.

Sequencing was carried out using peripheral blood. This rearrangement joins TRBV19 to TRBJ1-2; 7 bases agree with TRBD1. This TCR derives from a human donor in a cohort sampled during active COVID-19. The CDR3: CASSIQQGNYGYTF. CDR3 DNA: TGTGCCAGTAGTATCCAACAGGGGAACTATGGCTACACCTTC. The whole variable domain, filled in from reference TRBV19 and TRBJ1-2, reads DGGITQSPKYLFRKEGQNVTLSCEQNLNHDAMYWYRQDPGQGLRLIYYSQIVNDFQKGDIAEGYSVSREKKESFPLTVTSAQKNPTAFYLCASSIQQGNYGYTFGSGTRLTVV.